A single sample is the source of the 27 T cell receptor beta chains below, sequenced in a study of CD8 T cells in ankylosing spondylitis. TCRdb re-called the 5' RACE reads with MiXCR, one entry per CDR3 protein. The data show roughly 370,000 distinct CDR3 sequences, 20% to 25% seen once. Their antigens are not known. Study-wide results and limits: For ankylosing spondylitis blood, a TCR beta motif of seven to nine highly homologous variants appeared characteristic.

Sequencing was performed on blood, either unsorted or a sorted T cell fraction (not recorded which). All receptors come from a male donor with ankylosing spondylitis.

This clonotype was seen only a few times. The rearrangement joins TRBV5-1 to TRBJ2-7; 12 bases match TRBD1. V was clipped by 5 bases and J by 4 bases; unmatched bases: 7. CDR3 length equals 15 residues. Germline V CDR1 and CDR2: SGHRS, YFSETQ. CDR3 bases: TGCGCCAGCAGAGGGGACAGGGGGCTTTCTTACGAGCAGTACTTC. Protein sequence: CASRGDRGLSYEQYF.

The chain joins TRBV7-9 to TRBJ1-2, with 10 bases that match TRBD1. The germline CDR1 and CDR2 sequences are SEHNR and FQNEAQ (reference sequence). The CDR3 spans 15 residues. The trim removed 5 bases at V and 7 bases at J, leaving 10 bases unmatched. The CDR3 loop is CASSTSTGGDFGYTF. In nucleotides, the CDR3 is TGTGCCAGCAGCACCTCGACAGGGGGCGATTTTGGCTACACCTTC. Looking up the rest from reference TRBV7-9 and TRBJ1-2 gives the full variable domain: DTGVSQNPRHKITKRGQNVTFRCDPISEHNRLYWYRQTLGQGPEFLTYFQNEAQLEKSRLLSDRFSAERPKGSFSTLEIQRTEQGDSAMYLCASSTSTGGDFGYTFGSGTRLTVV.

This chain uses TRBV7-9 with TRBJ2-2; D is possibly TRBD1 (6 bases). The CDR3 runs 17 residues. The V gene's germline CDR1 is SEHNR and CDR2 FQNEAQ (reference sequence). Between the trimmed V and J ends, which lost 4 bases and 0 bases, there was a span of 15 bases. The CDR3 region has the DNA TGTGCCAGCAGCTCCCCACCGGGGACAACGAACACCGGGGAGCTGTTTTTT. Translation: CASSSPPGTTNTGELFF. Variable domain in full (rest from reference TRBV7-9 and TRBJ2-2): DTGVSQNPRHKITKRGQNVTFRCDPISEHNRLYWYRQTLGQGPEFLTYFQNEAQLEKSRLLSDRFSAERPKGSFSTLEIQRTEQGDSAMYLCASSSPPGTTNTGELFFGEGSRLTVL.

CDR3 sequence reads: CSVVESQETQYF. CDR3 sequence (DNA): TGCAGCGTTGTAGAGAGCCAAGAGACCCAGTACTTC. V gene TRBV29-1 combines with J gene TRBJ2-5, with D unclear. The CDR3 loop spans 12 amino acids. CDR1 and CDR2 (germline): SQVTM, ANQGSEA. V shed 4 bases and J shed 1 base, with 7 bases lying between them.

This clonotype has a handful of counts. This chain uses TRBV25-1 with TRBJ1-4; TRBD1 might be the D (6 bases). The CDR3 runs to 15 residues. Germline-derived CDR1 and CDR2 are MGHDK and SYGVNS. The V end lost 1 base, the J end lost 8 bases, and 14 bases lay between the germline ends. The CDR3 DNA sequence: TGTGCCAGCAGTGAATTTGGACAGACGGGAGAAAAACTGTTTTTT. Translation: CASSEFGQTGEKLFF.

This clonotype was seen more than once but under ten times. The chain is built from TRBV4-3 and TRBJ2-5; TRBD1 aligns across 8 bases. The CDR3 runs to 14 residues. Trimming removed 1 base from V and 8 bases from J; junction bases left unmatched: 6. Germline values: CDR1 LGHNA, CDR2 YSLEER. CDR3 nucleotides: TGCGCCAGCAGCCAAGGACAGGGGTACGGAACCCAGTACTTC. This translates into CASSQGQGYGTQYF.

The chain carries TRBV6-5 and TRBJ1-4; D is unclear. The CDR3 spans 14 residues. Germline lookup yields CDR1 MNHEY and CDR2 SVGAGI. Trimming cost V 0 bases and J 7 bases, with 9 bases left between them. In DNA, the CDR3 is TGTGCCAGCAGTTACTCGATTGTCAGTGAAAAACTGTTTTTT. It encodes CASSYSIVSEKLFF.

This sequence joins TRBV12-3 or TRBV12-4 and TRBJ2-2; tentative D call: TRBD2 (6 bases). The germline V and J ends were trimmed by 7 bases and 2 bases, with 14 bases remaining between them. This CDR3 contains 15 residues. The CDR3 here is CASTRRGRNTGELFF. The CDR3 coding sequence is TGTGCCAGCACTCGGAGGGGCAGAAACACCGGGGAGCTGTTTTTT.

This clonotype was detected a few times. This chain joins TRBV5-1 and TRBJ2-1; TRBD2 aligns across 10 bases. The CDR3 consists of 16 residues. V lost 4 bases to trimming and J lost 7 bases; unmatched junction nucleotides: 11. Germline CDR1 reads SGHRS; CDR2 reads YFSETQ. The CDR3 DNA sequence: TGCGCCAGCAGCCGAGGGTCTAGCGGGAGTCTGAATGAGCAGTTCTTC. It yields the protein CASSRGSSGSLNEQFF.

J is TRBJ2-1 and V is TRBV9, with 7 bases identical to TRBD2. J lost 9 bases, V lost 0 bases, and 3 bases had no gene match. Looked up from germline, CDR1 is SGDLS and CDR2 is YYNGEE. The CDR3 has 13 amino acids. CDR3 protein: CASSVGGGVEQFF. As DNA, the CDR3 is TGTGCCAGCAGCGTAGGGGGGGGTGTTGAGCAGTTCTTC. Full variable domain (missing parts from reference TRBV9 and TRBJ2-1): DSGVTQTPKHLITATGQRVTLRCSPRSGDLSVYWYQQSLDQGLQFLIQYYNGEERAKGNILERFSAQQFPDLHSELNLSSLELGDSALYFCASSVGGGVEQFFGPGTRLTVL.

This clonotype was seen a few times. The chain has TRBV20-1 and TRBJ1-1; no firm D call. The CDR3 loop spans 13 amino acids. CDR1 and CDR2 (germline): DFQATT, SNEGSKA (reference sequence). The V end was cut by 0 bases, the J end by 2 bases, with 7 bases between. DNA for the CDR3: TGCAGTGCTAGAGAGCAACCTAACACTGAAGCTTTCTTT. It translates to CSAREQPNTEAFF.

With regard to this clonotype: At one of its ends the junction is not consistent with the germline gene, which may arise from a read error. The chain uses TRBV29-1 and TRBJ1-3, with 7 bases identical to TRBD1. The CDR3 has 13 residues. Germline lookup yields CDR1 SQVTM and CDR2 ANQGSEA. The CDR3 DNA follows: TGCAGCGCGGGACAGAACTCTGGAAACTCCATATATTTT. Translation gives CSAGQNSGNSIYF.

This sequence joins TRBV5-1 and TRBJ1-2; 12 bases align to TRBD1. The junction had 2 bases not matched to a gene; V was cut back by 4 bases and J by 4 bases. The CDR3 runs 14 residues. CDR1 and CDR2 (germline): SGHRS, YFSETQ. This chain's CDR3 is CASSEGQGAYGYTF. In DNA form, the CDR3 reads TGCGCCAGCAGCGAGGGACAGGGGGCCTATGGCTACACCTTC.

This chain links TRBV11-2 with TRBJ2-3; D is unclear. Trimming left V 3 bases short and J 4 bases short, with 17 bases between. The germline CDR1 and CDR2 sequences are SGHAT and FQNNGV. The CDR3 is 16 amino acids. DNA for the CDR3: TGTGCCAGCAGCTTGAGGACCGGAATTAGGCCAGATACGCAGTATTTT. The encoded protein is CASSLRTGIRPDTQYF.

This clonotype was recorded a few times. The V and J genes are TRBV5-1 and TRBJ2-1; D perhaps matches TRBD1 (10 bases). Trimming shortened V by 0 bases and J by 10 bases, and 29 bases separated the two germline ends. This CDR3 comprises 19 residues. The germline CDR1 and CDR2 sequences are SGHRS and YFSETQ. CDR3 nucleotides: TGCGCCAGCAGCTTGGATTCGACAGGGGGCTTTAGCGGGGGTAGGGAGCAGTTCTTC. This codes for CASSLDSTGGFSGGREQFF.

The rearrangement links TRBV7-2 to TRBJ1-4; 8 nucleotides match TRBD1. V lost 5 bases to trimming and J lost 10 bases; unmatched junction nucleotides: 9. In germline, CDR1 is SGHTA, CDR2 FQGNSA. CDR3 size: 14 residues. In DNA form, the CDR3 reads TGTGCCAGCAGCCCGAGGACAGGGTATAGAAAACTGTTTTTT. Its translation: CASSPRTGYRKLFF.

The gene calls are TRBV7-2 and TRBJ2-2, with 10 bases fitting TRBD2. The CDR3 extends over 16 amino acids. Germline CDR1 is SGHTA and CDR2 is FQGNSA. J gave up 7 bases and V 5 bases, and 10 bases lay outside the gene matches. In DNA, the CDR3 is TGTGCCAGCAGCCCCAGCGGGAGGGCCGGGATCGGGGAGCTGTTTTTT. Translating gives CASSPSGRAGIGELFF.

This clonotype was seen only a few times. The chain is built from TRBV5-1 and TRBJ1-1; D is unclear. V dropped 0 bases and J dropped 4 bases, with 10 bases sitting between them. CDR3 length: 14 amino acids. CDR1 is SGHRS and CDR2 is YFSETQ in the germline V gene. For the CDR3, the DNA is TGCGCCAGCAGCTTGGCCGCGCCGGGCACTGAAGCTTTCTTT. The encoded protein is CASSLAAPGTEAFF.

V and J are TRBV4-1 and TRBJ2-1, with 8 bases lining up with TRBD2. The trim removed 6 bases at V and 2 bases at J, leaving 6 bases unmatched. The CDR3 runs 15 residues. Germline V gene data show CDR1 as MGHRA and CDR2 as YSYEKL. The CDR3: CASRPAGVAYNEQFF. Written as DNA, the CDR3 is TGCGCCAGCAGACCAGCGGGAGTTGCCTACAATGAGCAGTTCTTC.

The chain couples TRBV6-2 or TRBV6-3 to TRBJ2-7, with 8 bases aligning to TRBD2. Trimming cost V 6 bases and J 3 bases; bases outside gene matches: 10. The germline gives CDR1 MNHEY, CDR2 SVGEGT. This CDR3 comprises 15 residues. The CDR3 DNA sequence: TGTGCCAGCAGCCCCGGCCTAGCGGGTCTCTACGAGCAGTACTTC. Its protein is CASSPGLAGLYEQYF.

The chain couples TRBV6-5 to TRBJ2-2; 10 nucleotides match TRBD1. This CDR3 comprises 16 residues. V lost 2 bases, J lost 7 bases, and 7 bases stayed unmatched. In germline, CDR1 is MNHEY, CDR2 SVGAGI. This CDR3 is CASSYAGQGWGGELFF. DNA of the CDR3: TGTGCCAGCAGTTACGCGGGACAGGGGTGGGGCGGGGAGCTGTTTTTT.

This chain links TRBV9 with TRBJ2-2; 10 nucleotides line up with TRBD1. This CDR3 comprises 15 residues. Germline lookup yields CDR1 SGDLS and CDR2 YYNGEE. Trimming cost V 3 bases and J 7 bases; bases outside gene matches: 6. The DNA of the CDR3 is TGTGCCAGCAGCGCCGGGACAGGGGAGTACGGGGAGCTGTTTTTT. Protein product: CASSAGTGEYGELFF. The variable domain in full, with the rest retrieved from reference TRBV9 and TRBJ2-2, is DSGVTQTPKHLITATGQRVTLRCSPRSGDLSVYWYQQSLDQGLQFLIQYYNGEERAKGNILERFSAQQFPDLHSELNLSSLELGDSALYFCASSAGTGEYGELFFGEGSRLTVL.

The genes are TRBV28 and TRBJ2-5, with 10 nucleotides matching TRBD2. The CDR3 extends over 15 amino acids. Germline loops: CDR1 MDHEN, CDR2 SYDVKM. J gave up 1 base and V 6 bases, and 5 bases lay outside the gene matches. This chain's CDR3 is CASRLLAGSQETQYF. CDR3 nucleotide sequence: TGTGCCAGCAGACTACTAGCGGGAAGCCAAGAGACCCAGTACTTC.

This chain connects TRBV3-1 to TRBJ2-2; D not resolved. The V end was cut by 4 bases, the J end by 1 base, with 13 bases between. The germline V gene has CDR1 LGHDT and CDR2 YNNKEL (reference sequence). The CDR3 extends over 16 amino acids. The CDR3: CASSPRALGNTGELFF. DNA of the CDR3: TGTGCCAGCAGCCCTCGGGCGCTGGGGAACACCGGGGAGCTGTTTTTT.

This clonotype occurred a few times. The chain is built from TRBV5-1 and TRBJ1-6; D unclear. V was cut by 0 bases and J by 5 bases, with 12 bases left in between. The germline CDR1 and CDR2 sequences are SGHRS and YFSETQ. CDR3 size: 16 residues. The CDR3 DNA is TGCGCCAGCAGCTTGGATCGGCCGAGTAATAATTCACCCCTCCACTTT. It is translated as CASSLDRPSNNSPLHF. The entire variable domain, with the rest obtained from reference TRBV5-1 and TRBJ1-6, is as follows: KAGVTQTPRYLIKTRGQQVTLSCSPISGHRSVSWYQQTPGQGLQFLFEYFSETQRNKGNFPGRFSGRQFSNSRSEMNVSTLELGDSALYLCASSLDRPSNNSPLHFGNGTRLTVT.

This clonotype was counted between two and nine times. The gene calls are TRBV3-1 and TRBJ1-2; D is unclear. Germline V gives CDR1 LGHDT, CDR2 YNNKEL (reference sequence). The CDR3 length is 14 residues. V was trimmed by 1 base and J by 1 base, leaving 7 bases between them. The CDR3 region is CASSQAGSNYGYTF. CDR3 DNA: TGTGCCAGCAGCCAAGCCGGCAGTAACTATGGCTACACCTTC. Full variable domain (outside the CDR3, taken from reference TRBV3-1 and TRBJ1-2): DTAVSQTPKYLVTQMGNDKSIKCEQNLGHDTMYWYKQDSKKFLKIMFSYNNKELIINETVPNRFSPKSPDKAHLNLHINSLELGDSAVYFCASSQAGSNYGYTFGSGTRLTVV.

The gene calls are TRBV3-1 and TRBJ1-2; D is unresolved. The CDR3 runs to 15 residues. V lost 2 bases to trimming and J lost 7 bases, with 17 bases between them. Germline-derived CDR1 and CDR2 are LGHDT and YNNKEL (reference sequence). The CDR3 spells CASSQSELRGIGYTF. CDR3 coding DNA: TGTGCCAGCAGCCAATCTGAACTCCGGGGAATTGGCTACACCTTC. Supplemented by reference TRBV3-1 and TRBJ1-2, the full variable domain reads DTAVSQTPKYLVTQMGNDKSIKCEQNLGHDTMYWYKQDSKKFLKIMFSYNNKELIINETVPNRFSPKSPDKAHLNLHINSLELGDSAVYFCASSQSELRGIGYTFGSGTRLTVV.